This is a list of T cell receptor beta chains from one sample in a study of T-cell reconstitution after alpha-beta-depleted transplantation in children. One entry per CDR3 protein, called by TCRdb with MiXCR from the PCR reads. The table includes a few hundred thousand distinct CDR3 sequences, around 7.3% detected once. This specimen consisted of peripheral blood, obtained 360 days after TCRalphabeta/CD19-depleted stem cell transplant. These receptors were collected from a female patient aged 2-15 years who had a stem cell transplant for Fanconi anemia, so the T cells may come from the graft donor. The CDR3 runs from the conserved cysteine through the conserved F or W. Each record gives: clone size, V gene, J gene, CDR3 protein. Clone size appears in some rows only: once, few, many, or a class for an expanded clone.

clone size: few; V gene: TRBV20-1; J gene: TRBJ1-4; CDR3 protein: CSARDERQGGVDEKLFF
clone size: many; V gene: TRBV5-6; J gene: TRBJ2-1; CDR3 protein: CASSFGTGANEQFF
clone size: NA; V gene: TRBV5-1; J gene: TRBJ2-1; CDR3 protein: CASSFSGVGGEQFF
clone size: many; V gene: TRBV4-2; J gene: TRBJ2-6; CDR3 protein: CASSQVGISGANVLTF
clone size: many; V gene: TRBV30; J gene: TRBJ2-3; CDR3 protein: CAWTRRRLHTDTQYF
clone size: NA; V gene: TRBV6-1; J gene: TRBJ1-5; CDR3 protein: CASSRLGSNQPQHF
clone size: few; V gene: TRBV7-9; J gene: TRBJ1-1; CDR3 protein: CASSVAGTVGTEAFF
clone size: NA; V gene: TRBV9; J gene: TRBJ1-4; CDR3 protein: CASSPGDRRNEKLFF
clone size: NA; V gene: TRBV2; J gene: TRBJ2-6; CDR3 protein: CASSDWSAGANVLTF
clone size: many; V gene: TRBV28; J gene: TRBJ2-1; CDR3 protein: CASSWLAASSYNEQFF
clone size: NA; V gene: TRBV7-8; J gene: TRBJ1-2; CDR3 protein: CASSSTRGFGYGYTF
clone size: many; V gene: TRBV3-1; J gene: TRBJ2-6; CDR3 protein: CASSPNPLSGANVLTF
clone size: few; V gene: TRBV20-1; J gene: TRBJ1-1; CDR3 protein: CSARRGNSGTEAFF
clone size: few; V gene: TRBV2; J gene: TRBJ1-6; CDR3 protein: CASSEWEGQGLSPLHF
clone size: many; V gene: TRBV20-1; J gene: TRBJ2-1; CDR3 protein: CSAKRPSDEQFF
clone size: few; V gene: TRBV30; J gene: TRBJ2-3; CDR3 protein: CAWSNPGLVGTDTQYF
clone size: many; V gene: TRBV28; J gene: TRBJ2-7; CDR3 protein: CASTFVRGQGGSEQYF
clone size: many; V gene: TRBV18; J gene: TRBJ2-5; CDR3 protein: CASSPELGNQETQYF
clone size: NA; V gene: TRBV5-1; J gene: TRBJ2-3; CDR3 protein: CASSLLQGADTQYF
clone size: few; V gene: TRBV5-1; J gene: TRBJ2-3; CDR3 protein: CASSLAGIGLQSTDTQYF
clone size: many; V gene: TRBV20-1; J gene: TRBJ1-1; CDR3 protein: CSAAGWNTEAFF
clone size: many; V gene: TRBV20-1; J gene: TRBJ1-2; CDR3 protein: CSARRPSSGGYTF
clone size: many; V gene: TRBV7-2; J gene: TRBJ2-1; CDR3 protein: CASSPTRGSYNEQFF
clone size: many; V gene: TRBV7-9; J gene: TRBJ1-2; CDR3 protein: CASSFLAVNYGYTF
clone size: NA; V gene: TRBV7-9; J gene: TRBJ1-1; CDR3 protein: CASRTSWVRAGEAFF
clone size: once; V gene: TRBV19; J gene: TRBJ2-7; CDR3 protein: CASSIGDADVWEQYF
clone size: NA; V gene: TRBV7-9; J gene: TRBJ1-2; CDR3 protein: CASSLASVNYVYTF
clone size: NA; V gene: TRBV4-1; J gene: TRBJ2-3; CDR3 protein: CASSRIGSTDTQYF